Given below is one T cell receptor beta chain in context. The data belong to a study of blood T cell repertoires in COVID-19. V was cut by 4 bases and J by 3 bases, with 17 bases left in between. CDR1 and CDR2 from the germline V gene are SGHDT and YYEEEE. This CDR3 is 16 amino acids long. Cohorts were assigned according to the clinical history that participants reported. Exposed enrollees had met someone with a PCR-confirmed or clinician-diagnosed COVID-19 case at some point within the 2 weeks before study entry. Libraries were prepared by immunoSEQ multiplex PCR; TCRdb keeps only in-frame clonotypes and omits some of them. The sample yields roughly 270,000 clones, roughly 80% seen once.

The sample was PBMCs or T cells enriched from blood (not recorded which). The receptor was isolated from a man aged 35 to 55 who had been exposed to COVID-19. The chain joins TRBV5-6 to TRBJ2-4; the D gene is possibly TRBD2 (5 bases). The DNA for the CDR3 is TGTGCCAGCAGCCTCATCATAGTCGAGGGCAAAAACATTCAGTACTTC. It yields the protein CASSLIIVEGKNIQYF.